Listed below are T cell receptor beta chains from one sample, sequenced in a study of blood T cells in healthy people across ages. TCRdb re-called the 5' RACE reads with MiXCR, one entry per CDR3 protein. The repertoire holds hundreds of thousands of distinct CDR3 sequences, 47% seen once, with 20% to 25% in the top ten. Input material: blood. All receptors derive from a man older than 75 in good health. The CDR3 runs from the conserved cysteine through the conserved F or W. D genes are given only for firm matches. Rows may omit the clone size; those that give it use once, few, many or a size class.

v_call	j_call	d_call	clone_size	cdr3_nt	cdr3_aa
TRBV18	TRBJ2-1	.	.	TGTGCCAGCTCACCACAGTACCGCGGTGAGCAGTTCTTC	CASSPQYRGEQFF
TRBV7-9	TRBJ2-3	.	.	TGTGCCAGCAGCGCCAGGGGACCGACAGGCGCAAGCACAGATACGCAGTATTTT	CASSARGPTGASTDTQYF
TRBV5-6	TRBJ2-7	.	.	TGTGCCAGCAGCTTCACGAACGGCTACGAGCAGTACTTC	CASSFTNGYEQYF
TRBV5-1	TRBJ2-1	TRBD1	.	TGCGCCAACGCCCAGGGACAGGGGTCCCACAATGAGCAGTTCTTC	CANAQGQGSHNEQFF
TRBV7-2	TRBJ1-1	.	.	TGTGCCAGCAGCCCCGTGGGAACTGAAGCTTTCTTT	CASSPVGTEAFF
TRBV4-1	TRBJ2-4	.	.	TGCGCCAGCAGCCAAGAAAGTTGGGGCAGCCTAGCCAAAAACATTCAGTACTTC	CASSQESWGSLAKNIQYF
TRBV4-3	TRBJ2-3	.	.	TGCGCCAGCAGCCTCGACGTGGGGGTTACAGATACGCAGTATTTT	CASSLDVGVTDTQYF
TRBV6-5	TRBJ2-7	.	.	TGTGCCAGCAGGTTGGACGGCTCCTACGAGCAGTACTTC	CASRLDGSYEQYF
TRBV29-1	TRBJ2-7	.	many	TGCAGCGTTCGGGACCCCCAGTCCCACGAGCAGTACTTC	CSVRDPQSHEQYF
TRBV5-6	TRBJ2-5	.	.	TGTGCCAGCAGCCCCCTGAGAGCCGGGACCCAGTACTTC	CASSPLRAGTQYF
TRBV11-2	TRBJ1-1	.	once	TGTGCCAGCGGTGGGTGGGGGAGGGCTGAAGCTTTCTTT	CASGGWGRAEAFF
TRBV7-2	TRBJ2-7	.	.	TGTGCCAGCAGCCAAGGAAGGTCCGGGTTGGAGGAGCAGTACTTC	CASSQGRSGLEEQYF
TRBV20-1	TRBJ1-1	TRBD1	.	TGCAATGCTCCCAGGGGGACCAACACTGAAGCTTTCTTT	CNAPRGTNTEAFF
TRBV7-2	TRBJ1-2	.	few	TGTGCCAGCAGCCCGGCCGCACAGGGTGATTATGGCTACACCTTC	CASSPAAQGDYGYTF
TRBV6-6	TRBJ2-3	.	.	TGTGCCAGCAGGGCCGACCGGAGCACAGATACGCAGTATTTT	CASRADRSTDTQYF
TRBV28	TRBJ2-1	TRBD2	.	TGTGCCAGCAGTCGACTAGCGGGACCGGGGGAGCAGTTCTTC	CASSRLAGPGEQFF
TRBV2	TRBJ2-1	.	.	TGTGCCAGCAGGGCGACAGTGCAATCCTACAATGAGCAGTTCTTC	CASRATVQSYNEQFF
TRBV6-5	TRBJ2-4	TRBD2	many	TGTGCCAGCAGTTACTCTGGGACTATGAAGGGCATTCAGTACTTC	CASSYSGTMKGIQYF
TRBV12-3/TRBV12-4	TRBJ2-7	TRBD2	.	TGTGCCAGCAGGGCTAGCCGGGAGGGCCCTCGAAATGAGCAGTACTTC	CASRASREGPRNEQYF
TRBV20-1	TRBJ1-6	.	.	TGCAGTGCTAGAAGTAGGGACCTCTATAATTCACCCCTCCACTTT	CSARSRDLYNSPLHF